This TCR beta chain was identified during a study of T-cell reconstitution after alpha-beta-depleted transplantation in children. The germline V gene has CDR1 LNHDA and CDR2 SQIVND (reference sequence). The CDR3 contains 15 residues. The ends were cut back, 4 bases at V and 2 bases at J, with 14 bases in the middle. This clonotype was recorded a few times. During its preparation, the TCRbeta library received unique molecular identifiers. Each CDR3 protein gets one entry after TCRdb re-called the PCR reads with MiXCR. The sample gives about 540,000 distinct CDR3 sequences, about a sixth of which show up once; around 3.3% is in the top ten.

This specimen consisted of PBMCs from the stem cell graft donor, obtained from the stem cell graft. The chain recombines TRBV19 with TRBJ1-2; D is undetermined. The TCR was taken from a human donor who donated a stem cell graft to a child with acute lymphoblastic leukemia. The CDR3 DNA is TGTGCCAGTAGTAGCACCCCGGCTGGGAACTATGGCTACACCTTC. This sequence encodes CASSSTPAGNYGYTF.